Listed here is a single TCR beta chain. This sample stems from a study of control samples from healthy donors and cancer patients. Assay: immunoSEQ multiplex PCR; the TCRdb copy retains only in-frame clones and omits some. The data contain some 76,000 clones, about nine tenths of them singletons. The germline V gene encodes CDR1 MNHEY and CDR2 SVGEGT. V lost 0 bases and J lost 3, with 5 bases in between. The CDR3 is made up of 13 amino acids. Material: PBMCs. The genes are TRBV6-2 or TRBV6-3 and TRBJ1-2; D not resolved. The source of this sequence is a woman in her forties or fifties with colorectal cancer. CDR3 residues: CASSYSQDYGYTF. Here the CDR3 DNA reads TGTGCCAGCAGTTACTCGCAAGACTATGGCTACACCTTC.